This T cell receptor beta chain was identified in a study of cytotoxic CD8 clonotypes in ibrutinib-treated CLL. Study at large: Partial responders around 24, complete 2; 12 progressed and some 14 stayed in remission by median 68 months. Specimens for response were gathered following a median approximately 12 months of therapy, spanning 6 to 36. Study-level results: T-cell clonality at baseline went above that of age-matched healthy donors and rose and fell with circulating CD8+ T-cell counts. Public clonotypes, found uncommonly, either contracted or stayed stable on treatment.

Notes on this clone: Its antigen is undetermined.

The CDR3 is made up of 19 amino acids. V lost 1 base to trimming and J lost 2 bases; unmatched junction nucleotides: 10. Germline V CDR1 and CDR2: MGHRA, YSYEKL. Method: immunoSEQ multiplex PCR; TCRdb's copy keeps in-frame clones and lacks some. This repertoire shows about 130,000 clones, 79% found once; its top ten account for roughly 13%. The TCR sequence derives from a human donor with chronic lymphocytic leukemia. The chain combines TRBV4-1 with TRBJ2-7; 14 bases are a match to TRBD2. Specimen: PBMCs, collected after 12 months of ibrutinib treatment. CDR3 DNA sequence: TGCGCCAGCAGCCAAGTTCCGCGACTAGCGGGAGGGAAGACCTACGAGCAGTACTTC. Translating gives CASSQVPRLAGGKTYEQYF.